Below, 13 T cell receptor beta chains from the same sample are listed, as sequenced in a study of T-cell reconstitution after alpha-beta-depleted transplantation in children. The TCRbeta library incorporated unique molecular identifiers. TCRdb called the PCR reads again in MiXCR, with one record for every CDR3 protein. In the table there are some 550,000 distinct CDR3 sequences, about 18% of which are singletons. Sequenced here: PBMCs from the stem cell graft donor, sampled from the stem cell graft. The receptors come from a human donor who donated a stem cell graft to a child with acute lymphoblastic leukemia.

The chain links TRBV30 to TRBJ2-3, with no clear D. Per germline, CDR1 GTSNPN and CDR2 SVGIG (reference sequence). V lost 0 bases and J 7 bases, leaving 8 bases between the germline ends. The CDR3 length is 12 residues. The CDR3 DNA reads as TGTGCCTGGAGTGTGGCCAGCTATACGCAGTATTTT. This translates into CAWSVASYTQYF.

This clonotype was counted only a few times. V usage is TRBV5-1 and J usage is TRBJ1-2, with D maybe TRBD1 (6 bases). The CDR3 loop spans 15 amino acids. The germline V gene encodes CDR1 SGHRS and CDR2 YFSETQ. The V end lost 3 bases, the J end lost 10 bases, and 22 bases lay between the germline ends. CDR3 protein: CASSSLGGRGYDYTF. The CDR3 DNA reads as TGCGCCAGCAGCTCCCTGGGGGGGCGCGGGTACGACTACACCTTC.

The V and J genes are TRBV12-3 or TRBV12-4 and TRBJ2-1; 9 bases align to TRBD2. The CDR3 length is 15 residues. Trimming cost V 6 bases and J 6 bases; bases outside gene matches: 9. DNA of the CDR3: TGTGCCAGCAGGGGTAGCGGGGGAGGAGGCAATGAGCAGTTCTTC. Encoded protein: CASRGSGGGGNEQFF.

This clonotype came up a few times. The J gene is TRBJ2-3, the V gene TRBV20-1; D unresolved. CDR1 and CDR2 from the germline V gene are DFQATT and SNEGSKA (reference sequence). This CDR3 is built from 13 residues. Trimming took off 1 base at V and 0 bases at J, with 5 bases between the two ends. Written as DNA, the CDR3 is TGCAGTGCTAGAGCTCCTAGCACAGATACGCAGTATTTT. It yields the protein CSARAPSTDTQYF.

This clonotype has a handful of counts. V usage is TRBV5-1 and J usage is TRBJ2-1; the match to TRBD2 covers 8 bases. Germline V gene lookup returns CDR1 SGHRS and CDR2 YFSETQ. CDR3 size: 13 residues. After removal of 1 base from V and 8 bases from J, the junction contained 2 bases not matched to a gene. Here the CDR3 DNA reads TGCGCCAGCAGCTTGCAGCGGGAGTATGAGCAGTTCTTC. The encoded protein is CASSLQREYEQFF.

The chain has TRBV5-1 and TRBJ2-1, with TRBD1 identical over 7 bases. The V gene end was trimmed by 0 bases and the J gene end by 0 bases; junction bases not matched to a gene: 3. Germline loops: CDR1 SGHRS, CDR2 YFSETQ. CDR3 size: 16 residues. This CDR3 reads CASSLGDSLSYNEQFF. CDR3 nucleotides: TGCGCCAGCAGCTTGGGGGACAGCCTCTCCTACAATGAGCAGTTCTTC.

This clonotype has a handful of counts. The genes are TRBV25-1 and TRBJ2-5, with D hard to call. CDR1 and CDR2 (germline): MGHDK, SYGVNS. Deletions cut 2 bases from V and 3 bases from J, with 10 bases between. The CDR3 extends over 14 amino acids. This CDR3 is CASSEGVVEETQYF. DNA of the CDR3: TGTGCCAGCAGTGAAGGGGTGGTAGAAGAGACCCAGTACTTC.

The chain uses TRBV5-1 and TRBJ1-4; D remains unclear. Trimming took off 3 bases at V and 0 bases at J, with 9 bases between the two ends. This CDR3 has 15 amino acids. CDR1 SGHRS and CDR2 YFSETQ come from the germline V gene. This CDR3 reads CASSYQQATNEKLFF. The DNA for the CDR3 is TGCGCCAGCAGCTACCAACAAGCAACTAATGAAAAACTGTTTTTT.

The chain carries TRBV5-1 and TRBJ1-2, with D maybe TRBD1 (6 bases). Germline lookup yields CDR1 SGHRS and CDR2 YFSETQ. CDR3 size: 14 residues. V was pared by 4 bases and J by 4 bases, with 14 bases between. CDR3 coding DNA: TGCGCCAGCAGCCGGGAGGGGGGCGCCTATGGCTACACCTTC. The encoded protein is CASSREGGAYGYTF. Full variable domain (missing parts from reference TRBV5-1 and TRBJ1-2): KAGVTQTPRYLIKTRGQQVTLSCSPISGHRSVSWYQQTPGQGLQFLFEYFSETQRNKGNFPGRFSGRQFSNSRSEMNVSTLELGDSALYLCASSREGGAYGYTFGSGTRLTVV.

In DNA form, the CDR3 reads TGCAGTGCCCCGACTAGTTCGTTAGTTTCAGATACGCAGTATTTT. Translating gives CSAPTSSLVSDTQYF. V is TRBV20-1 and J is TRBJ2-3, with a tentative D call TRBD2 (6 bases). The germline V and J ends were trimmed by 6 bases and 4 bases, with 20 bases remaining between them. The CDR3 sequence is 15 residues long. CDR1 is DFQATT and CDR2 is SNEGSKA in the germline V gene (reference sequence).

The rearrangement joins TRBV3-1 to TRBJ2-2; no clear D. The CDR3 runs 14 residues. The ends were cut back, 1 base at V and 5 bases at J, with 8 bases in the middle. CDR1 LGHDT and CDR2 YNNKEL come from the germline V gene (reference sequence). CDR3 in DNA: TGTGCCAGCAGCCAAGCCGTTGGGACCGGGGAGCTGTTTTTT. Encoded protein: CASSQAVGTGELFF. Complete variable domain (other parts from reference TRBV3-1 and TRBJ2-2): DTAVSQTPKYLVTQMGNDKSIKCEQNLGHDTMYWYKQDSKKFLKIMFSYNNKELIINETVPNRFSPKSPDKAHLNLHINSLELGDSAVYFCASSQAVGTGELFFGEGSRLTVL.

This chain joins TRBV9 and TRBJ2-3, with 7 bases fitting TRBD2. CDR1 is SGDLS and CDR2 is YYNGEE in the germline V gene. The V and J ends lost 5 bases and 3 bases, in that order; junction bases with no gene match: 9. This CDR3 is 15 amino acids long. CDR3 in DNA: TGTGCCAGCAGTGCCGGAGGGAGGGGAACAGATACGCAGTATTTT. Translated, it gives CASSAGGRGTDTQYF.

The J gene is TRBJ2-1, the V gene TRBV18; D is unresolved. Per the germline V gene, CDR1 is KGHSH and CDR2 is LQKENI. This CDR3 is 15 amino acids long. Trimming shortened V by 3 bases and J by 0 bases, and 9 bases separated the two germline ends. In DNA, the CDR3 is TGTGCCAGCTCACCGACCCAGAGCTCCTACAATGAGCAGTTCTTC. Protein product: CASSPTQSSYNEQFF. The full variable domain, its missing parts supplied by reference TRBV18 and TRBJ2-1, is NAGVMQNPRHLVRRRGQEARLRCSPMKGHSHVYWYRQLPEEGLKFMVYLQKENIIDESGMPKERFSAEFPKEGPSILRIQQVVRGDSAAYFCASSPTQSSYNEQFFGPGTRLTVL.